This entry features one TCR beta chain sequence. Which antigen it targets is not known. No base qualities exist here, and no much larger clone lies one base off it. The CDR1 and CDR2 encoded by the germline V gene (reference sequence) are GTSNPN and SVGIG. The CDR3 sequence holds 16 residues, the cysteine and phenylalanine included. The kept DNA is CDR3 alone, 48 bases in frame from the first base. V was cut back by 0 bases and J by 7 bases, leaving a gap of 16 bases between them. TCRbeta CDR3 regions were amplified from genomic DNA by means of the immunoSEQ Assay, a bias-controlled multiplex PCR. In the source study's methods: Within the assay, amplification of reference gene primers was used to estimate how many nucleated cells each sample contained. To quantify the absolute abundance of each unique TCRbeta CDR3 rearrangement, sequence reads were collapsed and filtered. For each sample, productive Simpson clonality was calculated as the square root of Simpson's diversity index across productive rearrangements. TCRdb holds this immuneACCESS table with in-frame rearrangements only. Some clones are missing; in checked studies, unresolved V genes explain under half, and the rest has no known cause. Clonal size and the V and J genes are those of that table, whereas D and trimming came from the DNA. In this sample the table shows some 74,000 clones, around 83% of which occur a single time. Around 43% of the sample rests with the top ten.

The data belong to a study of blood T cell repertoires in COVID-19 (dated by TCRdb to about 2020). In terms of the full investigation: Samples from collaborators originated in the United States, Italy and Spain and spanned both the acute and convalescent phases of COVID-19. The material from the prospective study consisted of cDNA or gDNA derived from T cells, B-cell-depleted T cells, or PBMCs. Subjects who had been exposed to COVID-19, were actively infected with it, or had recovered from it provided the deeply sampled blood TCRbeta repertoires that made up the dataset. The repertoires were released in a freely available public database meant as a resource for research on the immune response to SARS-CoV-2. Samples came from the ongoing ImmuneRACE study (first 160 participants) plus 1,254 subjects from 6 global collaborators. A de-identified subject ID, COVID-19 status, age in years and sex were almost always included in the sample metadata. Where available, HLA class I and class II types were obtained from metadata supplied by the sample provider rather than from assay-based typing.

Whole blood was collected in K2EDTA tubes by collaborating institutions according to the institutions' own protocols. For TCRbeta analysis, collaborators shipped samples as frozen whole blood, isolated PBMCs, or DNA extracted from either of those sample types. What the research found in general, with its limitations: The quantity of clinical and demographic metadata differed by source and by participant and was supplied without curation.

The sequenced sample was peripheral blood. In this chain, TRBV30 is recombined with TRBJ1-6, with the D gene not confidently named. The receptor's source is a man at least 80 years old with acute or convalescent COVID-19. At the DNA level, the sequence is TGTGCCTGGAGTGTGTTATGGCCTCCGGGGAATTCACCCCTCCACTTT. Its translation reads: CAWSVLWPPGNSPLHF.